The entry below describes one TCR beta chain. Its target is not known. The data are from a study of T cells in localized non-small cell lung cancer. Study results and caveats: Peak T cell clonality was found in uninvolved adjacent lung, exceeding tumor. Without multi-region sequencing, intratumor heterogeneity could not be excluded. An association was observed between higher blood T cell density and longer overall survival. Appearances in adjacent lung were noted for a median approximately 52 of the top 100 tumor clones.

Between the trimmed V and J ends, which lost 2 bases and 3 bases, there was a span of 13 bases. Germline loops: CDR1 KGHSH, CDR2 LQKENI. The CDR3 sequence is 15 residues long. The protocol was immunoSEQ multiplex PCR, while the TCRdb copy is restricted to in-frame clones and leaves out a portion. In the table there are tens of thousands of clones, under 85% of which are singletons. The source of this sequence is a female donor older than 55 with stage II squamous cell lung carcinoma. The chain employs TRBV18 and TRBJ1-2; a possible D gene is TRBD1 (5 bases). Specimen: peripheral blood, collected before any cancer treatment. The CDR3 DNA reads as TGTGCCAGCTCACCAGAGAGTCAGGGATACTATGGCTACACCTTC. Translating it yields CASSPESQGYYGYTF. Filled out from reference TRBV18 and TRBJ1-2, the complete variable domain reads NAGVMQNPRHLVRRRGQEARLRCSPMKGHSHVYWYRQLPEEGLKFMVYLQKENIIDESGMPKERFSAEFPKEGPSILRIQQVVRGDSAAYFCASSPESQGYYGYTFGSGTRLTVV.